The T cell receptor beta chain under discussion was sequenced for a study of CD8+ T cells in alopecia areata. Following extraction, RNA underwent reverse transcription to cDNA, which served as the sequencing template. Libraries were prepared by immunoSEQ multiplex PCR; TCRdb keeps only in-frame clonotypes and omits some of them. The table lists about 220,000 clones, 50% to 70% of them singletons. The sample holds many counts of this clone. Treatment: oral pan-JAK inhibitor, 5-10 mg twice daily. This receptor was identified in a human donor with alopecia areata. Sequencing used CD4+ T cells sorted from blood, obtained at week 4, from a patient treated with tofacitinib.

Here the CDR3 reads CAISEVERETQYF. In nucleotides, the CDR3 is TGTGCCATCTCGGAGGTAGAAAGAGAGACCCAGTACTTC. This chain connects TRBV10-3 to TRBJ2-5, with D perhaps matching TRBD2 (5 bases). Germline CDR1 ENHRY, CDR2 SYGVKD. This CDR3 has 13 amino acids. The ends were cut back, 8 bases at V and 4 bases at J, with 14 bases in the middle.